Listed below are T cell receptor beta chains from one sample, sequenced in a study of long-term antiretroviral therapy in people with HIV. Clones were read by immunoSEQ multiplex PCR, and TCRdb kept only the in-frame ones, dropping some. The sample shows 8,500 to 9,500 clones, around 77% of them seen only once. The sample consisted of unsorted PBMCs, taken 0.4 years before starting antiretroviral therapy. These receptors all come from a man under 40 with HIV. Both conserved end residues are part of each CDR3. The order of the fields is clone size, D gene, J gene, V gene, CDR3 protein, CDR3 DNA. A D gene is named only where the DNA matches it firmly. Part of the rows lack a size; the others show once, few, many or a class for expanded clones.

abundance: -; d_gene: -; j_gene: TRBJ1-2; v_gene: TRBV2; CDR3aa: CASSGTNYGYTF; CDR3nt: TGTGCCAGCTCCGGGACAAACTATGGCTACACCTTC
abundance: -; d_gene: TRBD1; j_gene: TRBJ2-7; v_gene: TRBV6-6; CDR3aa: CASSPGQVYEQYF; CDR3nt: TGTGCCAGCAGCCCCGGACAGGTCTACGAGCAGTACTTC
abundance: -; d_gene: -; j_gene: TRBJ1-3; v_gene: TRBV4-1; CDR3aa: CASSQDFLWGAGNTIYF; CDR3nt: TGCGCCAGCAGCCAAGATTTTTTGTGGGGTGCTGGAAACACCATATATTTT
abundance: -; d_gene: TRBD1; j_gene: TRBJ1-1; v_gene: TRBV30; CDR3aa: CAWRQGNTEAFF; CDR3nt: TGTGCCTGGCGACAGGGGAACACTGAAGCTTTCTTT
abundance: -; d_gene: -; j_gene: TRBJ1-3; v_gene: TRBV19; CDR3aa: CASNLRATLSGTIYF; CDR3nt: TGTGCCAGCAACCTCCGGGCCACCCTCTCGGGCACCATATATTTT
abundance: -; d_gene: -; j_gene: TRBJ1-2; v_gene: TRBV11-2; CDR3aa: CASTSGTFFFNYGYTF; CDR3nt: TGTGCCAGCACCTCCGGGACGTTCTTTTTTAACTATGGCTACACCTTC
abundance: few; d_gene: -; j_gene: TRBJ1-3; v_gene: TRBV30; CDR3aa: CAWSEGAFGNTIYF; CDR3nt: TGTGCCTGGAGTGAAGGGGCGTTTGGAAACACCATATATTTT
abundance: -; d_gene: TRBD1; j_gene: TRBJ2-1; v_gene: TRBV5-8; CDR3aa: CASSLKSGQVQFF; CDR3nt: TGTGCCAGCAGCTTGAAGTCTGGACAGGTGCAGTTCTTC
abundance: -; d_gene: -; j_gene: TRBJ2-7; v_gene: TRBV28; CDR3aa: CASRPGPHAYEQYF; CDR3nt: TGTGCCAGCAGACCGGGCCCTCACGCCTACGAGCAGTACTTC
abundance: -; d_gene: -; j_gene: TRBJ2-7; v_gene: TRBV27; CDR3aa: CASSLSRGGGYEQYF; CDR3nt: TGTGCCAGCAGTCTCTCCCGGGGAGGGGGGTACGAGCAGTACTTC
abundance: -; d_gene: -; j_gene: TRBJ1-2; v_gene: TRBV2; CDR3aa: CASMVSGGAGYTF; CDR3nt: TGTGCCAGCATGGTATCCGGGGGAGCCGGCTACACCTTC
abundance: -; d_gene: TRBD1; j_gene: TRBJ2-3; v_gene: TRBV30; CDR3aa: CAWTGGAGDTQYF; CDR3nt: TGTGCCTGGACAGGGGGCGCGGGAGATACGCAGTATTTT
abundance: -; d_gene: TRBD2; j_gene: TRBJ2-1; v_gene: TRBV10-3; CDR3aa: CATSGGNEQFF; CDR3nt: TGTGCCACATCGGGGGGGAATGAGCAGTTCTTC
abundance: few; d_gene: TRBD2; j_gene: TRBJ2-7; v_gene: TRBV28; CDR3aa: CASTRAGGTYEQYF; CDR3nt: TGTGCCAGCACCCGAGCGGGAGGCACCTACGAGCAGTACTTC
abundance: few; d_gene: -; j_gene: TRBJ1-4; v_gene: TRBV27; CDR3aa: CASSSGTRNEKLFF; CDR3nt: TGTGCCAGCAGTTCCGGGACACGGAATGAAAAACTGTTTTTT
abundance: -; d_gene: TRBD2; j_gene: TRBJ2-7; v_gene: TRBV9; CDR3aa: CASSVEAGEGRQYF; CDR3nt: TGTGCCAGCAGCGTAGAGGCGGGAGAAGGAAGGCAGTACTTC
abundance: few; d_gene: TRBD1; j_gene: TRBJ1-2; v_gene: TRBV9; CDR3aa: CASSVVGRGDYGYTF; CDR3nt: TGTGCCAGCAGCGTAGTGGGCAGGGGGGACTATGGCTACACCTTC
abundance: -; d_gene: -; j_gene: TRBJ1-2; v_gene: TRBV6-6; CDR3aa: CASSPTQGTGGYTF; CDR3nt: TGTGCCAGCAGTCCGACGCAGGGGACGGGGGGCTACACCTTC
abundance: -; d_gene: TRBD1; j_gene: TRBJ1-1; v_gene: TRBV7-2; CDR3aa: CASRAGGWVVLNTEAFF; CDR3nt: TGTGCCAGCAGGGCAGGGGGCTGGGTTGTATTGAACACTGAAGCTTTCTTT
abundance: -; d_gene: -; j_gene: TRBJ2-5; v_gene: TRBV7-9; CDR3aa: CASSWGRETQYF; CDR3nt: TGTGCCAGCAGCTGGGGTAGAGAGACCCAGTACTTC
abundance: -; d_gene: -; j_gene: TRBJ2-1; v_gene: TRBV15; CDR3aa: CATSRDLREFPYNEQFF; CDR3nt: TGTGCCACCAGCAGAGATTTACGAGAATTTCCCTACAATGAGCAGTTCTTC
abundance: -; d_gene: TRBD2; j_gene: TRBJ2-7; v_gene: TRBV7-9; CDR3aa: CASSLAPLAGGHYEQYF; CDR3nt: TGTGCCAGCAGCTTAGCTCCACTAGCGGGAGGCCACTACGAGCAGTACTTC
abundance: -; d_gene: -; j_gene: TRBJ1-5; v_gene: TRBV27; CDR3aa: CASSLSSNQPQHF; CDR3nt: TGTGCCAGCAGTTTATCCAGTAATCAGCCCCAGCATTTT
abundance: few; d_gene: -; j_gene: TRBJ1-5; v_gene: TRBV15; CDR3aa: CATSRDLGALNQPQHF; CDR3nt: TGTGCCACCAGCAGAGATCTGGGGGCCCTGAATCAGCCCCAGCATTTT
abundance: -; d_gene: -; j_gene: TRBJ1-1; v_gene: TRBV29-1; CDR3aa: CSVVFTDWNTEAFF; CDR3nt: TGCAGCGTTGTTTTTACCGACTGGAACACTGAAGCTTTCTTT
abundance: -; d_gene: -; j_gene: TRBJ2-5; v_gene: TRBV5-1; CDR3aa: CASSSQWNQETQYF; CDR3nt: TGCGCCAGCAGCTCACAGTGGAACCAAGAGACCCAGTACTTC
abundance: -; d_gene: -; j_gene: TRBJ1-2; v_gene: TRBV5-8; CDR3aa: CASSMESQGAGGYTF; CDR3nt: TGTGCCAGCAGCATGGAATCCCAGGGTGCGGGTGGCTACACCTTC
abundance: once; d_gene: -; j_gene: TRBJ1-2; v_gene: TRBV27; CDR3aa: CASSSLGQDYKGYGYTF; CDR3nt: TGTGCCAGCAGTTCCCTAGGTCAGGACTATAAGGGATATGGCTACACCTTC
abundance: -; d_gene: TRBD1; j_gene: TRBJ1-5; v_gene: TRBV29-1; CDR3aa: CSVDVGQGGPQHF; CDR3nt: TGCAGCGTTGACGTGGGACAGGGCGGGCCCCAGCATTTT